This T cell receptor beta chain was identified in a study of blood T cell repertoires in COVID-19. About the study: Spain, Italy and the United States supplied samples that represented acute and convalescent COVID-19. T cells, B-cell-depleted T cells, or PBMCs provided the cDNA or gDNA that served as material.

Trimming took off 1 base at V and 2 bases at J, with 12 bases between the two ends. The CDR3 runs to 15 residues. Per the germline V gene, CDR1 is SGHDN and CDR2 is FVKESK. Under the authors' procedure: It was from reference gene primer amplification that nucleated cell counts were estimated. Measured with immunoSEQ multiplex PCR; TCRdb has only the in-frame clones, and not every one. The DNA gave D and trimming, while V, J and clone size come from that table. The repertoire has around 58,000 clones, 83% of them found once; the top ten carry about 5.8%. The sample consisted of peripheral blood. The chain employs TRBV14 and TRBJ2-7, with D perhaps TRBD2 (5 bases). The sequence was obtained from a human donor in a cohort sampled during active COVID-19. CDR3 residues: CASSQAGKLAYEQYF. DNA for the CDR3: TGTGCCAGCAGCCAAGCCGGGAAATTGGCCTACGAGCAGTACTTC.